This entry features one TCR beta chain sequence. Researchers ran the PCR with 60 Vbeta and 13 Jbeta primers. Sequencing was performed with immunoSEQ multiplex PCR; in TCRdb, only in-frame clones are kept and a portion is missing. The record lists approximately 190,000 clones, of which the ten most abundant hold under 6.5%. V gave up 3 bases and J gave up 5 bases, with 13 bases separating them. This CDR3 is built from 14 residues. CDR1 is MGHRA and CDR2 is YSYEKL in the germline V gene. The sample is drawn from a study of cytomegalovirus exposure and HLA in healthy donors. The sequence derives from a man aged 25 to 45 in good health and CMV-seronegative. Specimen: PBMCs. The chain joins TRBV4-1 to TRBJ1-2, with D hard to call. CDR3 region: CASSHQEEPYGYTF. Here the CDR3 DNA reads TGCGCCAGCAGCCACCAAGAAGAGCCGTATGGCTACACCTTC.